The T cell receptor beta chain described here comes from a study of long-term antiretroviral therapy in people with HIV. The authors ran the immunoSEQ assay, v3.0, at survey level. The method was immunoSEQ multiplex PCR; TCRdb's version includes in-frame clones alone and lacks a portion of them. The repertoire includes tens of thousands of clones, more than 80% of them detected once, and around 20% sits in the top ten. The clonotype was recovered from a man aged 35 to 55 with HIV. Sequenced here: unsorted PBMCs, sampled 0.5 years before starting antiretroviral therapy.

The DNA for the CDR3 is TGTGCCAGCAGCTTCCAGGGGTATCAGCCCCAGCATTTT. Translated: CASSFQGYQPQHF. This rearrangement joins TRBV9 to TRBJ1-5, with D possibly being TRBD1 (6 bases). Germline V gene sequence: CDR1 SGDLS, CDR2 YYNGEE. The CDR3 has 13 residues. The V gene lost 4 bases and the J gene lost 5 bases, with 10 bases spanning the gap.